This T cell receptor (beta chain) originates from a study of blood T cell repertoires in COVID-19. About the study: Samples representing acute and convalescent COVID-19 were sourced from the United States, Italy and Spain. T cells, B-cell-depleted T cells, or PBMCs provided the cDNA or gDNA that served as material.

Original processing methods: Amplifying reference gene primers gave estimates of nucleated cell counts. Repertoires were generated with immunoSEQ multiplex PCR, while TCRdb's copy carries only in-frame clones and drops some. V, J and clone size are taken as reported in that table, and D and trimming were inferred from the DNA itself. The top ten hold around 0.78% of the sample, which has 250,000 to 300,000 clones, roughly 87% seen once. CDR1 and CDR2 from the germline V gene are SGHDT and YYEEEE. CDR3 length equals 18 residues. Trimming cost V 4 bases and J 0 bases; bases outside gene matches: 16. The receptor's source is a woman in her 30s with acute or convalescent COVID-19. Sequenced input: peripheral blood. The rearrangement joins TRBV5-6 to TRBJ2-7; 7 bases match TRBD1. The CDR3 sequence: CASSTPTGFPPLSYEQYF. The CDR3 DNA sequence: TGTGCCAGCAGCACCCCGACAGGGTTTCCCCCCCTCTCCTACGAGCAGTACTTC. The full variable domain, its missing parts supplied by reference TRBV5-6 and TRBJ2-7, is DAGVTQSPTHLIKTRGQQVTLRCSPKSGHDTVSWYQQALGQGPQFIFQYYEEEERQRGNFPDRFSGHQFPNYSSELNVNALLLGDSALYLCASSTPTGFPPLSYEQYFGPGTRLTVT.